This T cell receptor (beta chain) was identified in a study of cytomegalovirus exposure and HLA in healthy donors. PCR employed 60 Vbeta and 13 Jbeta primers. This table comes from immunoSEQ multiplex PCR, and its TCRdb copy is limited to in-frame clones, with some not included. The sample includes 80,000 to 95,000 clones, over 70% of them seen just once. This clone occurred a few times. There are 15 residues in the CDR3. Germline CDR1 is SGHTA and CDR2 is FQGTGA. The V end lost 5 bases, the J end lost 0 bases, and 8 bases lay between the germline ends. The origin of this receptor is a man aged 18-30 years in good health and CMV-seropositive. The chain recombines TRBV7-3 with TRBJ2-6, with unresolved D. The material sequenced was PBMCs. In DNA, the CDR3 is TGTGCCAGCAGCCCAGACACCTCTGGGGCCAACGTCCTGACTTTC. It encodes CASSPDTSGANVLTF.